This T cell receptor (beta chain) was documented in a study of immune characteristics of hereditary and idiopathic chronic pancreatitis. This clone came up once. Clones were read by immunoSEQ multiplex PCR, and TCRdb kept only the in-frame ones, dropping some. The sample lists 11,000 to 15,000 clones; roughly 80% were seen once. V lost 5 bases and J lost 0; bases outside the gene matches: 10. CDR1 is SGHVS, CDR2 FQNEAQ, per germline. This CDR3 region has 17 residues. The pancreas tissue came from patients undergoing total pancreatectomy with islet autotransplantation. Sequenced sample: pancreas tissue with hereditary chronic pancreatitis. The chain joins TRBV7-8 to TRBJ1-3; 7 positions agree with TRBD1. The sequence was obtained from a human donor with chronic pancreatitis. CDR3 DNA: TGTGCCAGCAGCCAACTGACAGGGCAGGACTCTGGAAACACCATATATTTT. Translation gives CASSQLTGQDSGNTIYF. Drawing the rest from reference TRBV7-8 and TRBJ1-3, the complete variable domain is GAGVSQSPRYKVAKRGQDVALRCDPISGHVSLFWYQQALGQGPEFLTYFQNEAQLDKSGLPSDRFFAERPEGSVSTLKIQRTQQEDSAVYLCASSQLTGQDSGNTIYFGEGSWLTVV.